Listed here is a single T cell receptor (beta chain). The antigen is undetermined. A single-stranded UMI oligo with SP2 sequence was ligated to cDNA 3' ends. An equimolar mix of RC1.1 and RC1.2 primed the beta chain across TRBC1 and TRBC2. Starting with the second PCR, alpha and beta TCR chains went through separate processing. TCRdb re-derived calls from the UMI-ligation and nested PCR reads in MiXCR, one entry per CDR3 protein. In the table there are 45,000 to 65,000 distinct CDR3 sequences, around an eighth of which are singletons. V was pared by 2 bases and J by 0 bases, with 7 bases between. Germline V gene sequence: CDR1 SGDLS, CDR2 YYNGEE. The CDR3 extends over 14 amino acids. The sample originates from a study of quantifying T cell responses using KT2 cells. Study as a whole: TCR alpha and beta constant-region primers primed reverse transcription of RNA.

Study-wide results and limits: KT2 sequence counts showed saturation when very many KT2 cells were spiked in.

The sample is PBMC spiked with counted cells of clone KT2. Different KT2-to-PBMC ratios were created with a constant PBMC count. The TCR comes from a human donor. The rearrangement joins TRBV9 to TRBJ2-3; D unclear. Sequencing was performed on PBMCs spiked with cells of the T cell clone KT2. Here the CDR3 reads CASSVDLSTDTQYF. The CDR3 DNA follows: TGTGCCAGCAGCGTCGATCTGAGCACAGATACGCAGTATTTT.